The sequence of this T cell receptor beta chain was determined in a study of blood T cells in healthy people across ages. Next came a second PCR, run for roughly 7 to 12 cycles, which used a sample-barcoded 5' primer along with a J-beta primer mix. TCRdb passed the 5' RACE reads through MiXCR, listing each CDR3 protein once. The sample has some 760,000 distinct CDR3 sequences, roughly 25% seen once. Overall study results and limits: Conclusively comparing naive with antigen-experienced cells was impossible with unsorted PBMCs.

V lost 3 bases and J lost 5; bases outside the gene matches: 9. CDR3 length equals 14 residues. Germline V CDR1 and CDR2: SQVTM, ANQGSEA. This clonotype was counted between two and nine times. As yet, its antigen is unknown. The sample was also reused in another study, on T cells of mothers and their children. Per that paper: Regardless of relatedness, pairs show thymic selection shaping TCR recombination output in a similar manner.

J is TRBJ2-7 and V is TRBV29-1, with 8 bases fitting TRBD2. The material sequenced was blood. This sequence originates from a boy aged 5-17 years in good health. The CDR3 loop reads CSVDAAGGVNEQYF. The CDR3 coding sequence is TGCAGCGTTGATGCTGCGGGAGGTGTCAACGAGCAGTACTTC.